This entry features one T cell receptor beta chain sequence. No antigen is known for it. The data were produced by immunoSEQ multiplex PCR, yet TCRdb's version contains in-frame clones alone and is incomplete. The table includes about 150,000 clones, roughly 91% detected once. This sample is part of a study of T cell responses to AZD1222 COVID-19 vaccine. The study's findings and limits: The CD4 TCRs associated with vaccination extended across spike and predominated at 160-218 and 743-854. Donor demographics were predominantly white British with a female majority; clonal diversity may be underestimated. Only a handful of individuals given AZD1222 were seropositive at baseline.

Second-dose schedules of about 4 or about 12 weeks were combined. The sequenced sample was peripheral blood, obtained 28 days after the second AZD1222 dose. The source is an adult who received the AZD1222 COVID-19 vaccine.

As DNA, the CDR3 is TGCAGCGTTGAAGAGAAGGGGACCTTGAACACTGAAGCTTTCTTT. This gives the protein CSVEEKGTLNTEAFF. The chain combines TRBV29-1 with TRBJ1-1; D may be TRBD1 (5 bases). Trimming took 0 bases from V and 0 from J, leaving 11 bases between them. Per germline, CDR1 SQVTM and CDR2 ANQGSEA. This CDR3 has 15 residues.